The entry below describes one T cell receptor (beta chain). The CDR3 runs to 13 residues. CDR1 and CDR2 (germline): SGHAT, FQNNGV. Trimming stripped 2 bases from V and 5 bases from J, with 7 bases between. This sample stems from a study of control samples from healthy donors and cancer patients. Clones were sequenced by immunoSEQ multiplex PCR, and TCRdb holds only the in-frame ones, with some missing. The sample includes over 80,000 clones, roughly 78% seen only once; the top ten take roughly 2%. The receptor was derived from a man aged 55 to 69 in good health. Sequenced: blood. The chain uses TRBV11-2 and TRBJ2-1; D uncertain. CDR3 protein: CASSLNRNNEQFF. The CDR3 DNA reads as TGTGCCAGCAGCTTAAACAGAAACAATGAGCAGTTCTTC.